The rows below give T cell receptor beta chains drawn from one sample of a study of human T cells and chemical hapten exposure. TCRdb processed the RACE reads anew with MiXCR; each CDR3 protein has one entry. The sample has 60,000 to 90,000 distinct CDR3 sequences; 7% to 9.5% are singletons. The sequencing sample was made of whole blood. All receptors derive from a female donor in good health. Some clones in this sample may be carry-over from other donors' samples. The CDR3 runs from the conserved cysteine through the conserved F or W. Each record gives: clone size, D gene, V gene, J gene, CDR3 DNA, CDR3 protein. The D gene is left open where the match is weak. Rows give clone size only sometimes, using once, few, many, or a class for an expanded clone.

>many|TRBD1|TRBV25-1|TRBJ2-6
TGTGCCAGCAGTGGGAGACCGGGACAGCTGAGCTCTGGGGCCAACGTCCTGACTTTC
CASSGRPGQLSSGANVLTF
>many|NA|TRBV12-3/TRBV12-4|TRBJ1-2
TGTGCCAGCAGTTTAACGGGGGATGGCTACACCTTC
CASSLTGDGYTF
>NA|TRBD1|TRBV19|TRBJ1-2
TGTGCCAGTAGTATGGACAGGTCCTATGGCTACACCTTC
CASSMDRSYGYTF
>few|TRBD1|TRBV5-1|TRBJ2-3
TGCGCCAGCAGCCACAGGACAGGGGGAGATACGCAGTATTTT
CASSHRTGGDTQYF
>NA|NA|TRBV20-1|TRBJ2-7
TGCAGTGCTACCCCATACCAGCGGCCCTACGAGCAGTACTTC
CSATPYQRPYEQYF
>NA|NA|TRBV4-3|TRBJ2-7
TGCGCCAGCAGCCAACTTTTTGAGGGGGGGCCCTCCTACGAGCAGTACTTC
CASSQLFEGGPSYEQYF
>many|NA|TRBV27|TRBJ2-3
TGTGCCAGCAGTTTCATTGACTACAATACGCAGTATTTT
CASSFIDYNTQYF
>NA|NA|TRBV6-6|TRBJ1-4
TGTGCCAGCAGTACCCGGACGGGGGCGGTTGGTGAAAAACTGTTTTTT
CASSTRTGAVGEKLFF
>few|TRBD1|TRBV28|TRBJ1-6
TGTGCCAGCAGTACCGGGACAGGGAGGGCACCCCTCCACTTT
CASSTGTGRAPLHF
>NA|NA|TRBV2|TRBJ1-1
TGTGCCAGCAGTGAAGTTTTAACCACCACTGAAGCTTTCTTT
CASSEVLTTTEAFF
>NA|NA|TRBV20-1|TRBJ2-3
TGCAGTGCTAGAGAGGGTGGAGTTCGGGCAGATACGCAGTATTTT
CSAREGGVRADTQYF
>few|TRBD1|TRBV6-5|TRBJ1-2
TGTGCCAGCAGTTCCGGGACAGGAGACGGTGGCTACACCTTC
CASSSGTGDGGYTF
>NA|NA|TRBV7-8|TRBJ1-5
TGTGCCAGCAGCTTAGTTGGAGGGGGGGTCAATCAGCCCCAGCATTTT
CASSLVGGGVNQPQHF
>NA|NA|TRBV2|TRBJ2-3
TGTGCCAGCAGTGCGTGGGGCTCGGACACAGATACGCAGTATTTT
CASSAWGSDTDTQYF
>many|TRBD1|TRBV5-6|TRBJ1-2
TGTGCCAGCAGGATTTTACAGGGGGCCCACTATGGCTACACCTTC
CASRILQGAHYGYTF
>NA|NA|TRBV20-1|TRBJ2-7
TGCAGTGCTAGTTCCCCCGGCGACGAGCAGTACTTC
CSASSPGDEQYF
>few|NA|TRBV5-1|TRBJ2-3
TGCGCCAGCAGCTTGGGCGGGGGCGTTGCCACAGATACGCAGTATTTT
CASSLGGGVATDTQYF
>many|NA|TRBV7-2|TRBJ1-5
TGTGCCAGCAGCTTAGCAGGGGTGAATCAGCCCCAGCATTTT
CASSLAGVNQPQHF
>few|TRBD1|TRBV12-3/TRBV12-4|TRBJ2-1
TGTGCCAGCAGTTACACCGGGACAGGGTACAATGAGCAGTTCTTC
CASSYTGTGYNEQFF
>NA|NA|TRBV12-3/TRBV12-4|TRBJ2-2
TGTGCCAGCAGTTTCGGCACCGGGGGGCTGTTTTTT
CASSFGTGGLFF
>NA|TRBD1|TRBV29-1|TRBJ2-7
TGCAGCGTGCGACCGGGACAGGGGGCATCTAAGCAGTACTTC
CSVRPGQGASKQYF
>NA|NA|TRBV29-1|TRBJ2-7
TGCAGCGTAGCCCCCCGGACAACCAGCTCCTACGAGCAGTACTTC
CSVAPRTTSSYEQYF
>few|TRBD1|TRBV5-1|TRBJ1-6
TGCGCCAGCAGCTTGTTTTGGGGACAGACGAATTCACCCCTCCACTTT
CASSLFWGQTNSPLHF
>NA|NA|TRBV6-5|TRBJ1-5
TGTGCCAGCAGTTCCGCCCCAGGGGGCAATCAGCCCCAGCATTTT
CASSSAPGGNQPQHF
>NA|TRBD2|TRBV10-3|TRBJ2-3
TGTGCCATCAGTGATGGCGGGGGGATAACAGATACGCAGTATTTT
CAISDGGGITDTQYF
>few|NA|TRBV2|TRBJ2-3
TGTGCCAGCAGTCCAGACAGGCTAGCTAGCACAGATACGCAGTATTTT
CASSPDRLASTDTQYF
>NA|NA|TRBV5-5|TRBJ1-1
TGTGCCAGCAGCCCGACGATGGCTACTTCTGGCACTGAAGCTTTCTTT
CASSPTMATSGTEAFF
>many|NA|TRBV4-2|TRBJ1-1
TGTGCCAGCAGCCTACCGGACCAGAACACTGAAGCTTTCTTT
CASSLPDQNTEAFF
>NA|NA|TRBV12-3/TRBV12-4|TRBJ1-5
TGTGCCAGCAGTTTAGCCGGGAGCAATCAGCCCCAGCATTTT
CASSLAGSNQPQHF
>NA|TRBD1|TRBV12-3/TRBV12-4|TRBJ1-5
TGTGCCAGCAGCCGGGACAGGGGTGACAATCAGCCCCAGCATTTT
CASSRDRGDNQPQHF
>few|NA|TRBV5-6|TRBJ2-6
TGTGCCAGCAGCTTGGCCTGGGGGCAGGGCGCGATCTCTGGGGCCAGCGTCCTGACTTTC
CASSLAWGQGAISGASVLTF
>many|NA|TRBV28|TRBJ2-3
TGTGCCAGCAGTTTAGTCAGGGGAGGCACAGATACGCAGTATTTT
CASSLVRGGTDTQYF
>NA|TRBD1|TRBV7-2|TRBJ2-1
TGTGCCAGCAGCTTCGACAGGGGTAGGACTGAGCAGTTCTTC
CASSFDRGRTEQFF
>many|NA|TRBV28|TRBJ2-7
TGTGCCAGCAGTTTTGGCCCGGGCGAGCAGTACTTC
CASSFGPGEQYF
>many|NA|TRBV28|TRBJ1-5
TGTGCCAGCGCCACGGGGGCTTATCAGCCCCAGCATTTT
CASATGAYQPQHF
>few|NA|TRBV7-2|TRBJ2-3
TGTGCCAGCAGCTTTCAAATGGGTGGTAGCGCCAGAGATACGCAGTATTTT
CASSFQMGGSARDTQYF
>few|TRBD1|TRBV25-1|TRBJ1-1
TGTGCCAGCACACGGGACAGGGATGTGGCTGAAGCTTTCTTT
CASTRDRDVAEAFF
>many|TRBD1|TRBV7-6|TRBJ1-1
TGTGCCAGCAGCAGAGGACAGGGAGGTGAGGCTTTCTTT
CASSRGQGGEAFF
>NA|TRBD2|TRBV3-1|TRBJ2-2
TGTGCCAGCAGCCAAGTTACTAGCGGGAGGAACACCGGGGAGCTGTTTTTT
CASSQVTSGRNTGELFF
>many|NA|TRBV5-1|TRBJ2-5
TGCGCCAGCAGCTTGGGGACACAGCAAGAGACCCAGTACTTC
CASSLGTQQETQYF
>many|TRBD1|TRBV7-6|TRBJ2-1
TGTGCCAGCAGCCTACCCTGGGACAGGGTGGATGAGCAGTTCTTC
CASSLPWDRVDEQFF
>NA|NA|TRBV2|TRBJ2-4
TGTGCCAGCTTCTTGGACTATACCAAAAACATTCAGTACTTC
CASFLDYTKNIQYF